A selection of T cell receptor beta chains follows, all from one sample in a study of shared clonotypes between healthy human individuals. Measured with immunoSEQ multiplex PCR; TCRdb has only the in-frame clones, and not every one. The sample includes millions of clones, roughly 94% of them seen just once. Sequenced: naive CD4+ T cells sorted from blood. The receptor source for this set is a man between 18 and 35 years old in good health. CDR3s include the opening cysteine and the closing phenylalanine or tryptophan. A D gene is named only where the DNA matches it firmly. A row's size may be missing; if present it is once, few, many or a size class.

J	size	V	D	DNA	CDR3
TRBJ1-2	.	TRBV11-2	.	TGTGCCAGCAGCTTCGGCTATGGCTACACCTTC	CASSFGYGYTF
TRBJ2-5	.	TRBV28	.	TGTGCCAGCAGTTTCGGTGGGATCAAGAGCGAGACCCAGTACTTC	CASSFGGIKSETQYF
TRBJ2-5	.	TRBV18	.	TGTGCCAGCTCACCTCGGGTCGCCCAAGAGACCCAGTACTTC	CASSPRVAQETQYF
TRBJ1-2	.	TRBV5-4	.	TGTGCCAGCAGCTTAGAGACCGGGACCAACTATGGCTACACCTTC	CASSLETGTNYGYTF
TRBJ1-4	.	TRBV12-5	.	TGTGCTAGTGGTTATACGGGGAAACTGTTTTTT	CASGYTGKLFF
TRBJ2-5	.	TRBV6-5	TRBD1	TGTGCCAGCAGACGCGGACAGGGAAAAGGGACCCAGTACTTC	CASRRGQGKGTQYF
TRBJ2-1	.	TRBV6-1	.	TGTGCCAGCAATACCCTAAGCTCCTACAATGAGCAGTTCTTC	CASNTLSSYNEQFF
TRBJ1-1	.	TRBV11-2	.	TGTGCCAGCAGCCCAGGGCCGGGCGGCATGAACACTGAAGCTTTCTTT	CASSPGPGGMNTEAFF
TRBJ1-5	.	TRBV23-1	.	TGCGCCAGCAGTCAATCGTGGAGGAGCCAGGTTGACAATCAGCCCCAGCATTTT	CASSQSWRSQVDNQPQHF
TRBJ1-4	.	TRBV5-4	.	TGTGCCAGCAGACCTGGGGGTGCAACTAATGAAAAACTGTTTTTT	CASRPGGATNEKLFF
TRBJ1-5	.	TRBV25-1	TRBD1	TGTGCCAGCAGTGAACGGGGGACAGCTAATCAGCCCCAGCATTTT	CASSERGTANQPQHF
TRBJ1-2	.	TRBV30	.	TGTGCCTGGAGTAGGTGGGGGACGGCTAACTATGGCTACACCTTC	CAWSRWGTANYGYTF
TRBJ2-7	.	TRBV7-2	TRBD2	TGTGCCAGCACCCTTGGGGCGGGAGGGCCAGTCCGCGAGCAGTACTTC	CASTLGAGGPVREQYF
TRBJ2-2	.	TRBV7-3	.	TGTGCCAGCAGCTTACGAGGGGGCACCGGGGAGCTGTTTTTT	CASSLRGGTGELFF
TRBJ2-4	.	TRBV6-1	TRBD1	TGTGCCAGCAGTGGACAGGGGCAGGCGGGATACTTC	CASSGQGQAGYF
TRBJ1-3	.	TRBV30	TRBD1	TGTGCCTGGAGTCCGGGACAGTTCTCTGGAAACACCATATATTTT	CAWSPGQFSGNTIYF
TRBJ1-5	.	TRBV19	.	TGTGCCAGTAGTATCCAGATGGGGCCCCAGCATTTT	CASSIQMGPQHF
TRBJ2-1	.	TRBV6-5	.	TGTGCCAGCAGTTACTCCGGGACTCTCCTAGGCGGGGAGCAGTTCTTC	CASSYSGTLLGGEQFF
TRBJ2-4	.	TRBV4-1	TRBD1	TGCGCCAGCAGCCAAGATAGGCTCCACAAAACAGGACAGGGAACAAACATTCAGTACTTC	CASSQDRLHKTGQGTNIQYF
TRBJ2-7	.	TRBV25-1	TRBD2	TGTGCCAGCAGTTTGACTAGCGGGAAAGGGACCTACGAGCAGTACTTC	CASSLTSGKGTYEQYF
TRBJ1-1	.	TRBV5-5	.	TGTGCCAGCAGCTTGCAGGTGACGAACACTGAAGCTTTCTTT	CASSLQVTNTEAFF
TRBJ2-5	.	TRBV5-1	TRBD2	TGCGCCAGCAGCGTTGGGATGACTAGCGGTAACCAAGAGACCCAGTACTTC	CASSVGMTSGNQETQYF
TRBJ2-6	once	TRBV5-6	TRBD2	TGTGCCAGCAGCTCCACGGGGGGAAGCTCTGGGGCCAACGTCCTGACTTTC	CASSSTGGSSGANVLTF
TRBJ2-1	once	TRBV25-1	TRBD2	TGTGCCAGCAGGGTTAGCGGGGCCGTATTCAGTGAGCAGTTCTTC	CASRVSGAVFSEQFF
TRBJ1-1	.	TRBV7-9	.	TGTGCCAGCAGCATGGGGGGCCCAAAGAACACTGAAGCTTTCTTT	CASSMGGPKNTEAFF
TRBJ2-7	.	TRBV2	.	TGTGCCAGCAGCGACAGCGTATCCTACGAGCAGTACTTC	CASSDSVSYEQYF
TRBJ1-5	.	TRBV4-2	TRBD1	TGTGCCAGCAGACACACAGGGGACAATCAGCCCCAGCATTTT	CASRHTGDNQPQHF
TRBJ1-1	.	TRBV5-8	.	TGTGCCAGCAGCTTGAATTCCGGGGTTTTGAACACTGAAGCTTTCTTT	CASSLNSGVLNTEAFF
TRBJ2-2	.	TRBV7-9	TRBD2	TGTGCCAGCAGCCCCCCGGGACTAGCGGGAGGATACACCGGGGAGCTGTTTTTT	CASSPPGLAGGYTGELFF
TRBJ1-3	.	TRBV5-8	.	TGTGCCAGCAGCCCTGTCCCGCCACCTGGAAACACCATATATTTT	CASSPVPPPGNTIYF
TRBJ1-1	.	TRBV28	.	TGTGCCAGCATGGGAAAGTACACTGAAGCTTTCTTT	CASMGKYTEAFF
TRBJ2-7	once	TRBV6-5	.	TGTGCCAGCAGTTACAGACACGGTCTCGAGCAGTACTTC	CASSYRHGLEQYF
TRBJ2-7	once	TRBV19	.	TGTGCCAGTAGTAAGGACAGTTACGAGCAGTACTTC	CASSKDSYEQYF
TRBJ2-1	once	TRBV6-1	.	TGTGCCAGCAGTAACGGAGGCCTGGGCTACAATGAGCAGTTCTTC	CASSNGGLGYNEQFF
TRBJ2-5	.	TRBV2	.	TGTGCCAGCGGTAAGGGTCAAGAGACCCAGTACTTC	CASGKGQETQYF
TRBJ2-1	.	TRBV7-9	TRBD2	TGTGCCAGCAGCTCCGGGGTCCTAGCGGGAGTCGTGGATGAGCAGTTCTTC	CASSSGVLAGVVDEQFF
TRBJ2-7	.	TRBV6-5	TRBD1	TGTGCCAGCAGTTCCAGACAGGGGCTTGTTTACGAGCAGTACTTC	CASSSRQGLVYEQYF
TRBJ1-2	.	TRBV10-3	.	TGTGCCATCAGCGATAATTGGGGAGACTATGGCTACACCTTC	CAISDNWGDYGYTF
TRBJ1-1	.	TRBV5-1	.	TGCGCCAGCAGAATGGGGGTGAACACTGAAGCTTTCTTT	CASRMGVNTEAFF
TRBJ2-6	.	TRBV4-1	TRBD1	TGCGCCAGCAGCCAAGACCGGGACAGGGGGACTGGGGCCAACGTCCTGACTTTC	CASSQDRDRGTGANVLTF
TRBJ2-1	once	TRBV9	.	TGTGCCAGCAGCGTCCGGGACGTAGCCTACAATGAGCAGTTCTTC	CASSVRDVAYNEQFF
TRBJ2-2	.	TRBV2	TRBD2	TGTGCCAGCAGTGGCGGGGCTAGCGGGTACACCGGGGAGCTGTTTTTT	CASSGGASGYTGELFF
TRBJ2-3	.	TRBV18	.	TGTGCCAGCTCACTCCGGGACTTAACAGATACGCAGTATTTT	CASSLRDLTDTQYF
TRBJ1-5	.	TRBV6-6	.	TGTGCCAGCAGCCTCAGGGAGGGATTCAATCAGCCCCAGCATTTT	CASSLREGFNQPQHF
TRBJ1-5	.	TRBV4-3	TRBD1	TGCGCCAGCAGCCAAGATCCAAACCAGGGGGTACAGCCCCAGCATTTT	CASSQDPNQGVQPQHF